These T cell receptor beta chains were read from a single sample in a study of cytomegalovirus exposure and HLA in healthy donors. Measured with immunoSEQ multiplex PCR; TCRdb has only the in-frame clones, and not every one. The sample shows about 190,000 clones, roughly 76% of them seen only once. The sequencing input was PBMCs. The receptor source for this set is a woman aged 25 to 39 in good health and CMV-seropositive. Both conserved end residues are part of each CDR3. Fields, in order: CDR3 DNA, CDR3 protein, clone size, V gene, D gene, J gene. A D gene is named only where the DNA matches it firmly. A row's size may be missing; if present it is once, few, many or a size class.

CDR3nt: TGTGCCAGCACACGAGCGGGAGGACCGGGGGAGCAGTACTTC; CDR3aa: CASTRAGGPGEQYF; abundance: -; v_gene: TRBV7-2; d_gene: TRBD2; j_gene: TRBJ2-7
CDR3nt: TGTGCCAGCAGTGAAGCGCTTCTCAGGACACGGTCCAATGAGCAGTTCTTC; CDR3aa: CASSEALLRTRSNEQFF; abundance: -; v_gene: TRBV6-1; d_gene: -; j_gene: TRBJ2-1
CDR3nt: TGTGCCAGCAGCTTAACCCCCGGGGGGTCTGGGGCCAACGTCCTGACTTTC; CDR3aa: CASSLTPGGSGANVLTF; abundance: -; v_gene: TRBV7-3; d_gene: TRBD2; j_gene: TRBJ2-6
CDR3nt: TGTGCCAGCAGCTTCCCCAGCGGGAGCCCCTACAATGAGCAGTTCTTC; CDR3aa: CASSFPSGSPYNEQFF; abundance: -; v_gene: TRBV7-9; d_gene: TRBD2; j_gene: TRBJ2-1
CDR3nt: TGCAGTGCGACAGTTGGAAACACCATATATTTT; CDR3aa: CSATVGNTIYF; abundance: once; v_gene: TRBV20-1; d_gene: -; j_gene: TRBJ1-3
CDR3nt: TGTGCCAGCAGCTCCCGCGTTAGCGGGAGACCTGAGCAGTTCTTC; CDR3aa: CASSSRVSGRPEQFF; abundance: -; v_gene: TRBV7-3; d_gene: TRBD2; j_gene: TRBJ2-1
CDR3nt: TGTGCCAGCAGCTTACCTCTCGTGGGGAGGGGGAACACTGAAGCTTTCTTT; CDR3aa: CASSLPLVGRGNTEAFF; abundance: -; v_gene: TRBV7-8; d_gene: -; j_gene: TRBJ1-1
CDR3nt: TGTGCCAGCAGCGTTTCAGTCAGGGGGGCCAACAATGAGCAGTTCTTC; CDR3aa: CASSVSVRGANNEQFF; abundance: -; v_gene: TRBV9; d_gene: -; j_gene: TRBJ2-1
CDR3nt: TGTGCCAGCAATCCAGCGGGGGGGGCGGGGTTAGCTACGCAGTATTTT; CDR3aa: CASNPAGGAGLATQYF; abundance: -; v_gene: TRBV7-3; d_gene: TRBD2; j_gene: TRBJ2-3
CDR3nt: TGCAGTGCTAGAGATAACAGGGAAGCTTTCTTT; CDR3aa: CSARDNREAFF; abundance: once; v_gene: TRBV20-1; d_gene: -; j_gene: TRBJ1-1
CDR3nt: TGTGCCAGCAGTGAACAGGTTAATGAAAAACTGTTTTTT; CDR3aa: CASSEQVNEKLFF; abundance: few; v_gene: TRBV6-1; d_gene: -; j_gene: TRBJ1-4
CDR3nt: TGTGCCAGCAGCTTAATGCAGGCCAATTCACCCCTCCACTTT; CDR3aa: CASSLMQANSPLHF; abundance: -; v_gene: TRBV13; d_gene: -; j_gene: TRBJ1-6
CDR3nt: TGTGCCAGCTCCGCGGGACTAGCGTTTCAAGAGACCCAGTACTTC; CDR3aa: CASSAGLAFQETQYF; abundance: -; v_gene: TRBV18; d_gene: TRBD2; j_gene: TRBJ2-5
CDR3nt: TGCAGCGTGGACGGACAGTACCCGTACAATGAGCAGTTCTTC; CDR3aa: CSVDGQYPYNEQFF; abundance: -; v_gene: TRBV29-1; d_gene: -; j_gene: TRBJ2-1
CDR3nt: TGCGCCAGCAGCTTATCAGGGATCTATGGCTACACCTTC; CDR3aa: CASSLSGIYGYTF; abundance: -; v_gene: TRBV5-1; d_gene: -; j_gene: TRBJ1-2
CDR3nt: TGTGCCAGCAGTTCCGCCTCGGGACAGGGGTCTTTCTATGGCTACACCTTC; CDR3aa: CASSSASGQGSFYGYTF; abundance: -; v_gene: TRBV28; d_gene: TRBD1; j_gene: TRBJ1-2